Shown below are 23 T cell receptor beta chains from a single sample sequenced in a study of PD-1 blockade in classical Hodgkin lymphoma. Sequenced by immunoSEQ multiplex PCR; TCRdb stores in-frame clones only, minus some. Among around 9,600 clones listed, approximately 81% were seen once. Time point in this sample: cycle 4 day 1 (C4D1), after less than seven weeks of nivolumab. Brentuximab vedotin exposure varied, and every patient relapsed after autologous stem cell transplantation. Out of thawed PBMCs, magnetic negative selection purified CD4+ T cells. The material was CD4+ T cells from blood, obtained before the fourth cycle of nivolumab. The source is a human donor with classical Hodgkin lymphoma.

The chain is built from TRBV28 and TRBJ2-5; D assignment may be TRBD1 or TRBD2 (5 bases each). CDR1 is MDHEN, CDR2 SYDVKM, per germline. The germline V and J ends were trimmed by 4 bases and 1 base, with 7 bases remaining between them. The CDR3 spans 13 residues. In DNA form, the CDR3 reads TGTGCCAGCAGTTGGGACGGCCAAGAGACCCAGTACTTC. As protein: CASSWDGQETQYF. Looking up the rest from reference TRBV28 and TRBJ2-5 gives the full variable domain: DVKVTQSSRYLVKRTGEKVFLECVQDMDHENMFWYRQDPGLGLRLIYFSYDVKMKEKGDIPEGYSVSREKKERFSLILESASTNQTSMYLCASSWDGQETQYFGPGTRLLVL.

The CDR3 DNA reads as TGTGCCAGCTCAGGGAGACGGACTGAGCAGTTCTTC. Translated, it gives CASSGRRTEQFF. The genes are TRBV19 and TRBJ2-1; either TRBD1 or TRBD2 may supply D (5 bases each). V was trimmed by 9 bases and J by 9 bases, leaving 15 bases between them. CDR1 is LNHDA, CDR2 SQIVND, per germline (reference sequence). The CDR3 has 12 residues. Variable domain in full (rest from reference TRBV19 and TRBJ2-1): DGGITQSPKYLFRKEGQNVTLSCEQNLNHDAMYWYRQDPGQGLRLIYYSQIVNDFQKGDIAEGYSVSREKKESFPLTVTSAQKNPTAFYLCASSGRRTEQFFGPGTRLTVL.

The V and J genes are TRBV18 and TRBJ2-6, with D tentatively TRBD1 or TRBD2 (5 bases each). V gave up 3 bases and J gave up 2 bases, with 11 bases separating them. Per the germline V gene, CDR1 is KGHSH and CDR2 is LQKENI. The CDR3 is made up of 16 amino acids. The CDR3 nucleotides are TGTGCCAGCTCACCTCCTAGGGGAGCTGGGGCCAACGTCCTGACTTTC. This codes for CASSPPRGAGANVLTF.

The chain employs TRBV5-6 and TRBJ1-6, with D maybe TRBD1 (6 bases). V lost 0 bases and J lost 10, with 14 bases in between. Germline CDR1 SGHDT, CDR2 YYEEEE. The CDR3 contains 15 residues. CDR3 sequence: CASSLVGGGESPLHF. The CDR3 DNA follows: TGTGCCAGCAGCTTGGTAGGGGGGGGAGAGTCACCCCTCCACTTT.

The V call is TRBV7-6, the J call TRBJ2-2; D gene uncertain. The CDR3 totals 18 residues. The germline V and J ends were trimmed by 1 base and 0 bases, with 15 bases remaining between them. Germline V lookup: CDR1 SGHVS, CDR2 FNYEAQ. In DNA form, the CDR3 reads TGTGCCAGCAGCTTAGTCCTTCCGGGTCCGACGAACACCGGGGAGCTGTTTTTT. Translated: CASSLVLPGPTNTGELFF.

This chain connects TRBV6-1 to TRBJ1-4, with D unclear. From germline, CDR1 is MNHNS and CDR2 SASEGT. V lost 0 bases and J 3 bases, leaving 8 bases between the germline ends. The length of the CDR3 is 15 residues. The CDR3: CASSEARGSNEKLFF. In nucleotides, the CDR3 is TGTGCCAGCAGTGAAGCGCGGGGATCTAATGAAAAACTGTTTTTT.

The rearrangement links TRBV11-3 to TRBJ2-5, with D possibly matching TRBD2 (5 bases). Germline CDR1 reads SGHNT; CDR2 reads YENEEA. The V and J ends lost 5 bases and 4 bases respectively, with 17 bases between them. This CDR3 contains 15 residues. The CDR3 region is CASSRRGNGRETQYF. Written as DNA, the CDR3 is TGTGCCAGCAGCCGCCGGGGAAATGGTCGAGAGACCCAGTACTTC.

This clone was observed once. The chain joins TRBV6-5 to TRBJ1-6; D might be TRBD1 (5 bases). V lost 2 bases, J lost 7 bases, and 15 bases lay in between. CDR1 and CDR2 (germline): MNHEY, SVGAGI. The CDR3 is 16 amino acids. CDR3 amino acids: CASSYALSRVNSPLHF. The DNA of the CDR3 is TGTGCCAGCAGTTACGCCCTGTCCAGGGTGAATTCACCCCTCCACTTT.

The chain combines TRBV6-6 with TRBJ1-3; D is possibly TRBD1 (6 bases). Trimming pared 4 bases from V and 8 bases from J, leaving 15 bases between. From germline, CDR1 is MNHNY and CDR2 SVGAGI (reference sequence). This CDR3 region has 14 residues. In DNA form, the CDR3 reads TGTGCCAGCAGTTTATCAGGGGAGGGACACACCATATATTTT. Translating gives CASSLSGEGHTIYF.

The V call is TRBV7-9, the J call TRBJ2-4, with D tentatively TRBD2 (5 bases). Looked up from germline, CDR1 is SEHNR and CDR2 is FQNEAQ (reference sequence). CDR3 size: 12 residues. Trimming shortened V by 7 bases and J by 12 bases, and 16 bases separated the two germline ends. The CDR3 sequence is CASTPPGKGQYF. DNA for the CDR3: TGTGCCAGCACCCCCCCCGGGAAGGGTCAGTACTTC.

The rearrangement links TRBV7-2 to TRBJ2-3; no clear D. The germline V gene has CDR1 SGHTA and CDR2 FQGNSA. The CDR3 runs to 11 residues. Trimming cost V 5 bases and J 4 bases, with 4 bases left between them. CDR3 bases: TGTGCCAGCAGCCCCGCAGATACGCAGTATTTT. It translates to CASSPADTQYF.

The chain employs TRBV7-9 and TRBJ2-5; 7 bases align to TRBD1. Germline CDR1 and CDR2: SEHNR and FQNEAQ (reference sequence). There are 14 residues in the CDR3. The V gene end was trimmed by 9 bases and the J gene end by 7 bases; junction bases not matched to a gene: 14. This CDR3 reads CASKHTGDGPTQYF. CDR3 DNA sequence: TGTGCCAGTAAACACACAGGGGATGGCCCGACCCAGTACTTC.

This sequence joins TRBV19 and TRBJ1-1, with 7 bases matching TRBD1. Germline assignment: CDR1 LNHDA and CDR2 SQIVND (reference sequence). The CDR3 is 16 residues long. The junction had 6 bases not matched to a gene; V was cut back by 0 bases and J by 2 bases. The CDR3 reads CASSIEPGQLNTEAFF. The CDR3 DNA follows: TGTGCCAGTAGTATAGAACCGGGACAGCTTAACACTGAAGCTTTCTTT.

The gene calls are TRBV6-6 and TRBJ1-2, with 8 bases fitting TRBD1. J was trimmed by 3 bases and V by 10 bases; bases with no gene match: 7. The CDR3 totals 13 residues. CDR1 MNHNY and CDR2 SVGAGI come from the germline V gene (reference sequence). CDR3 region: CATAQGADYGYTF. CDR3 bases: TGTGCCACAGCCCAGGGGGCCGACTATGGCTACACCTTC.

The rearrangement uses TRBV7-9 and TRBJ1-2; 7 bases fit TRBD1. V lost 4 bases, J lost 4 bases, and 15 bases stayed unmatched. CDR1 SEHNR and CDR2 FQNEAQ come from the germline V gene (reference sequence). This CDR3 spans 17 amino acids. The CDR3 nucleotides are TGTGCCAGCAGCTCACTTACATACGGGACAGCCTCCTATGGCTACACCTTC. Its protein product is CASSSLTYGTASYGYTF.

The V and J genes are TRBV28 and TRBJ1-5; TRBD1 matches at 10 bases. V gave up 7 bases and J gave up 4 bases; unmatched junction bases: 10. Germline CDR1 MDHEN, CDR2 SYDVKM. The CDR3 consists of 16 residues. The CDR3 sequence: CASIHQRDRGNQPQHF. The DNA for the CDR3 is TGTGCCAGCATACATCAGAGGGACAGGGGAAATCAGCCCCAGCATTTT.

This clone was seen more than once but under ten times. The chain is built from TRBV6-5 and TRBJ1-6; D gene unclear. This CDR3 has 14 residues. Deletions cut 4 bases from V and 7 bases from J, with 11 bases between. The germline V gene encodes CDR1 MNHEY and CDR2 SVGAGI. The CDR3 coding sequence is TGTGCCAGCAGTTGGGCCCGGAGGAATTCACCCCTCCACTTT. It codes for CASSWARRNSPLHF.

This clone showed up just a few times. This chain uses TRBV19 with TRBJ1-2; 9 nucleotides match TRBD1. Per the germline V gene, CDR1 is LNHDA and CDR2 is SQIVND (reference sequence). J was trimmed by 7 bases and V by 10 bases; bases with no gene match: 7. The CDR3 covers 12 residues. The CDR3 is CATGTGTSGYTF. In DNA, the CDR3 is TGTGCCACTGGGACAGGGACGAGTGGCTACACCTTC.

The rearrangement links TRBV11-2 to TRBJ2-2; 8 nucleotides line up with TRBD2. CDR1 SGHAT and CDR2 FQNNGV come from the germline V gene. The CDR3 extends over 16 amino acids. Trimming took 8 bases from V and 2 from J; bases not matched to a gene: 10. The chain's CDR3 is CASSPAGGVNTGELFF. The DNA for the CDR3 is TGTGCCAGCTCCCCCGCCGGGGGGGTCAACACCGGGGAGCTGTTTTTT.

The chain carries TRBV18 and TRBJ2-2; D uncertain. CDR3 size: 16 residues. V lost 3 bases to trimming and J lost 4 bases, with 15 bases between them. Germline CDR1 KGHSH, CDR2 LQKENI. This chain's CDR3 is CASSPRTVGPTGELFF. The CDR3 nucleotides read TGTGCCAGCTCACCTCGGACGGTAGGACCCACCGGGGAGCTGTTTTTT.

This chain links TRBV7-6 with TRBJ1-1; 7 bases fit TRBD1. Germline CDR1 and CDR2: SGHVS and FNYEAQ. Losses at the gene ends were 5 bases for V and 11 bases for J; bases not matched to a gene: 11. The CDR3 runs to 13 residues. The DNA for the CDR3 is TGTGCCAGCAGCCGCGACAGGGAGCGAGAGGCTTTCTTT. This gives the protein CASSRDREREAFF.

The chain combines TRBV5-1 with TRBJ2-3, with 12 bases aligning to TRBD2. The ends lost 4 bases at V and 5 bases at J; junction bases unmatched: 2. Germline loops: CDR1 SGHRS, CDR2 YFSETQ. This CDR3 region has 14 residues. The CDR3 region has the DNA TGCGCCAGCAGCCAACTAGCGGGGGGAGATACGCAGTATTTT. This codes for CASSQLAGGDTQYF.

CDR3 sequence (DNA): TGTGCAACCCATCCCGACTTGACTCAGCCCCAGCATTTT. Its translation is CATHPDLTQPQHF. The rearrangement links TRBV6-6 to TRBJ1-5; D is unclear. CDR1 and CDR2 from the germline V gene are MNHNY and SVGAGI (reference sequence). CDR3 length: 13 residues.